This passage covers 15 T cell receptor beta chains from one sample sequenced in a study of blood T cell repertoires in COVID-19. Sequenced by immunoSEQ multiplex PCR; TCRdb stores in-frame clones only, minus some. Here the sample spans 120,000 to 150,000 clones, 88% being singletons. The specimen sequenced was peripheral blood. The origin of the receptors is a human donor in a cohort sampled during active COVID-19.

The CDR3 is CASSLSWTSNEQFF. CDR3 coding DNA: TGTGCCAGCAGCTTATCATGGACTAGCAATGAGCAGTTCTTC. This chain joins TRBV7-2 and TRBJ2-1, with 7 bases fitting TRBD2. CDR3 length: 14 residues. V lost 2 bases, J lost 6 bases, and 4 bases stayed unmatched. The germline V gene encodes CDR1 SGHTA and CDR2 FQGNSA.

The genes are TRBV28 and TRBJ2-1; 8 bases are a match to TRBD2. Germline V gives CDR1 MDHEN, CDR2 SYDVKM. With 6 bases clipped from V and 5 bases from J, the junction kept 12 bases outside the gene matches. The CDR3 sequence is 16 residues long. CDR3 sequence: CASRPTSGSGDNEQFF. The DNA for the CDR3 is TGTGCCAGCAGACCCACGAGCGGGAGCGGAGACAATGAGCAGTTCTTC. Variable domain in full (rest from reference TRBV28 and TRBJ2-1): DVKVTQSSRYLVKRTGEKVFLECVQDMDHENMFWYRQDPGLGLRLIYFSYDVKMKEKGDIPEGYSVSREKKERFSLILESASTNQTSMYLCASRPTSGSGDNEQFFGPGTRLTVL.

The chain is built from TRBV28 and TRBJ1-2, with TRBD1 as a possible D gene (6 bases). Trimming pared 5 bases from V and 4 bases from J, leaving 23 bases between. The CDR3 sequence is 17 residues long. CDR1 MDHEN and CDR2 SYDVKM come from the germline V gene. As DNA, the CDR3 is TGTGCCAGCAGTCCGTCCCGGGACATGTACCTCCTCTATGGCTACACCTTC. Its protein product is CASSPSRDMYLLYGYTF.

The chain employs TRBV7-3 and TRBJ2-2; 10 nucleotides align to TRBD2. V lost 6 bases and J lost 5; bases outside the gene matches: 15. CDR1 and CDR2 from the germline V gene are SGHTA and FQGTGA. This CDR3 has 18 residues. CDR3 amino acids: CASRPDHKAGGGTGELFF. Written as DNA, the CDR3 is TGTGCCAGCAGACCCGACCATAAAGCGGGAGGGGGGACCGGGGAGCTGTTTTTT.

V usage is TRBV9 and J usage is TRBJ1-5; D gene uncertain. V was pared by 0 bases and J by 4 bases, with 5 bases between. The germline CDR1 and CDR2 sequences are SGDLS and YYNGEE. There are 13 residues in the CDR3. The CDR3 sequence: CASSVGLNQPQHF. The CDR3 bases are TGTGCCAGCAGCGTAGGCCTAAATCAGCCCCAGCATTTT.

CDR3 amino acids: CASSLALAPAQTETQYF. CDR3 bases: TGTGCCAGCAGCTTAGCGCTAGCACCCGCCCAGACAGAGACCCAGTACTTC. The chain is built from TRBV7-9 and TRBJ2-5, with D possibly being TRBD2 (5 bases). The V end lost 0 bases, the J end lost 4 bases, and 18 bases lay between the germline ends. Germline V gene lookup returns CDR1 SEHNR and CDR2 FQNEAQ (reference sequence). The CDR3 extends over 17 amino acids.

The chain uses TRBV3-1 (or the pseudogene TRBV3-2) and TRBJ2-4; 7 bases fit TRBD2. CDR3 length: 14 residues. Germline CDR1 LGHDT, CDR2 YNNKEL (reference sequence). With V trimmed by 4 bases and J by 5 bases, 5 bases remained unmatched. CDR3 protein: CASSPRLAQNIQYF. The CDR3 region has the DNA TGTGCCAGCAGCCCCCGACTAGCACAAAACATTCAGTACTTC.

The chain couples TRBV7-2 to TRBJ2-1; tentatively, D is TRBD2 (5 bases). Trimming took off 1 base at V and 5 bases at J, with 12 bases between the two ends. Germline lookup yields CDR1 SGHTA and CDR2 FQGNSA. The CDR3 sequence is 15 residues long. This CDR3 is CASSLVPGTNNEQFF. The CDR3 region has the DNA TGTGCCAGCAGCTTAGTGCCGGGAACCAACAATGAGCAGTTCTTC.

CDR3 sequence: CASSLDRVPEKLFF. The CDR3 region has the DNA TGTGCCAGCAGCTTAGATCGGGTCCCTGAAAAACTGTTTTTT. V usage is TRBV11-2 and J usage is TRBJ1-4; D gene uncertain. The CDR3 runs to 14 residues. The germline V and J ends were trimmed by 0 bases and 7 bases, with 9 bases remaining between them. CDR1 and CDR2 (germline): SGHAT, FQNNGV.

Ten or more counts support this clone. V is TRBV28 and J is TRBJ1-2; 9 bases agree with TRBD1. The length of the CDR3 is 12 residues. CDR1 is MDHEN and CDR2 is SYDVKM in the germline V gene. J was trimmed by 4 bases and V by 6 bases; bases with no gene match: 0. This CDR3 is CASRTGGYGYTF. The DNA for the CDR3 is TGTGCCAGCAGGACAGGGGGCTATGGCTACACCTTC.

The V gene is TRBV6-5, the J gene TRBJ2-3; 9 bases match TRBD1. V lost 7 bases and J lost 2; bases outside the gene matches: 7. The germline CDR1 and CDR2 sequences are MNHEY and SVGAGI. The CDR3 runs 15 residues. The CDR3 protein is CASTPNRGPTDTQYF. The CDR3 DNA follows: TGTGCCAGCACCCCGAACAGGGGGCCCACAGATACGCAGTATTTT.

The chain links TRBV27 to TRBJ2-1, with 12 nucleotides matching TRBD2. This CDR3 region has 17 residues. Germline V lookup: CDR1 MNHEY, CDR2 SMNVEV (reference sequence). V trimming: 6 bases; J trimming: 10 bases; junction bases outside the gene matches: 16. CDR3 in amino acids: CASRLNPLAGGLGEQFF. The CDR3 DNA follows: TGTGCCAGCAGACTAAATCCCCTAGCGGGAGGGCTAGGAGAGCAGTTCTTC.

V usage is TRBV5-1 and J usage is TRBJ1-1; D possibly corresponds to TRBD1 (6 bases). V was pared by 7 bases and J by 0 bases, with 10 bases between. The CDR3 is made up of 13 amino acids. The germline V gene has CDR1 SGHRS and CDR2 YFSETQ. This CDR3 is CASSRGLNTEAFF. For the CDR3, the DNA is TGCGCCAGCTCTAGGGGGTTGAACACTGAAGCTTTCTTT.

The gene calls are TRBV2 and TRBJ2-5; TRBD2 matches 7 bases. V dropped 8 bases and J dropped 1; count of bases not matched to a gene: 13. Germline V gene lookup returns CDR1 SNHLY and CDR2 FYNNEI. This CDR3 comprises 16 residues. The CDR3 reads CASHYGGSGIQETQYF. The CDR3 DNA reads as TGTGCCAGCCATTACGGGGGGTCAGGGATCCAAGAGACCCAGTACTTC.

V usage is TRBV28 and J usage is TRBJ1-4; D is uncertain. The ends were cut back, 6 bases at V and 5 bases at J, with 19 bases in the middle. From germline, CDR1 is MDHEN and CDR2 SYDVKM. The CDR3 runs 16 residues. CDR3 in amino acids: CASSSRVTSLNEKLFF. The CDR3 coding sequence is TGTGCCAGCAGCTCGCGAGTAACTTCCTTAAATGAAAAACTGTTTTTT.